This TCR beta chain originates from a study of blood T cells in healthy people across ages. The ends were cut back, 7 bases at V and 1 base at J, with 13 bases in the middle. The CDR3 has 14 residues. Germline assignment: CDR1 ENHRY and CDR2 SYGVKD. The sample, approximately 10 milliliters of peripheral blood, was drawn from each donor. Through a sample-barcoded 5' primer and a J-beta primer mix, a second PCR was run for roughly 6 to 12 cycles. A single record per CDR3 protein comes from TCRdb applying MiXCR to the 5' RACE reads. The sample shows 1.5 million to 1.8 million distinct CDR3 sequences, approximately 42% of them seen only once.

The sequence was obtained from a woman younger than 30 in good health. V and J are TRBV10-3 and TRBJ1-2; D possibly corresponds to TRBD1 (6 bases). Input material: blood. The CDR3: CAITSDSHNYGYTF. DNA for the CDR3: TGTGCCATCACCTCGGACAGCCATAACTATGGCTACACCTTC.